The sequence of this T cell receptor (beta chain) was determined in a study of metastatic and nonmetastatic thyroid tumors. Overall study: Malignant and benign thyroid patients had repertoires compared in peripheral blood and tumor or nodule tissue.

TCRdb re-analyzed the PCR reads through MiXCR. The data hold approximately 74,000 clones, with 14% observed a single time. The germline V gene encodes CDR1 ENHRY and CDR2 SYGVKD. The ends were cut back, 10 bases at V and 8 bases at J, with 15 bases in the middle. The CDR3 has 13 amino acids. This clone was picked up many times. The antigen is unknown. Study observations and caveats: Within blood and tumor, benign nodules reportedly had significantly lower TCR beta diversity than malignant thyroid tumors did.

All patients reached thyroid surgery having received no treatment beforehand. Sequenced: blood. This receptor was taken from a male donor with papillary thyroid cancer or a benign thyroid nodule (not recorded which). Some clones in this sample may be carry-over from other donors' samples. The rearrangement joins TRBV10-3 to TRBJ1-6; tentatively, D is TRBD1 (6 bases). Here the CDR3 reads CATNPGDDSPLHF. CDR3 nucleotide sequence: TGTGCCACCAATCCAGGGGATGATTCACCCCTCCACTTT.